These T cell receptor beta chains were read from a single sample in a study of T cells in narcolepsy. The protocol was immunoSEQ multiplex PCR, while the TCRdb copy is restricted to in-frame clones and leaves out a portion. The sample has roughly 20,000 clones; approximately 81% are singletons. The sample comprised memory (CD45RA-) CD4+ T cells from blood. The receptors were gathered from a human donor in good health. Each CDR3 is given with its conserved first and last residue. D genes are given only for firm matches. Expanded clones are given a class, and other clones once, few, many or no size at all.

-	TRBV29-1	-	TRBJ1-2	CSALSGKGYTF	TGCAGCGCCCTGTCGGGGAAGGGCTACACCTTC
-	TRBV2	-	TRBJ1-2	CASSVVSYGYTF	TGTGCCAGCAGTGTTGTGTCCTATGGCTACACCTTC
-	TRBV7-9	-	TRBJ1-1	CASSSWGSTEAFF	TGTGCCAGCAGCTCCTGGGGGAGCACTGAAGCTTTCTTT
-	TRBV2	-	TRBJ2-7	CASWDISFYEQYF	TGTGCCAGCTGGGACATCAGTTTCTACGAGCAGTACTTC
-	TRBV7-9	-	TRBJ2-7	CASSLASASQYF	TGTGCCAGCAGCTTAGCGTCGGCGTCGCAGTACTTC
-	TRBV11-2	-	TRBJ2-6	CASSLDPIVFGANVLTF	TGTGCCAGCAGCTTAGACCCGATTGTATTTGGGGCCAACGTCCTGACTTTC
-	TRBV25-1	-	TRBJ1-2	CASSDSSFGYTF	TGTGCCAGCAGTGATAGTTCCTTTGGCTACACCTTC
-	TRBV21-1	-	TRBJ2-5	CASSKLSNPSETQYF	TGTGCCAGCAGCAAACTCAGTAACCCCTCGGAGACCCAGTACTTC
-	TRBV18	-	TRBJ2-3	CASSPQMVRSSTDTQYF	TGTGCCAGCTCACCACAGATGGTTCGGAGTAGCACAGATACGCAGTATTTT
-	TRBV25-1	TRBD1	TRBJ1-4	CASSVSRGRNEKLFF	TGTGCCAGCAGTGTATCAAGGGGGCGAAACGAAAAACTGTTTTTT
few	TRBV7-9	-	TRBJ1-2	CASVQGGAYGYTF	TGTGCCAGTGTACAGGGAGGTGCCTATGGCTACACCTTC
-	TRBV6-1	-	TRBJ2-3	CASSPPTDTQYF	TGTGCCAGCAGCCCACCCACAGATACGCAGTATTTT
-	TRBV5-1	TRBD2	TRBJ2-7	CASSPGGRLGSHEQYF	TGCGCCAGCAGCCCGGGGGGACGGTTGGGGTCACACGAGCAGTACTTC
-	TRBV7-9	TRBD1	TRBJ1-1	CASSLIQGARLTEAFF	TGTGCCAGCAGCTTAATCCAGGGGGCAAGGCTAACTGAAGCTTTCTTT
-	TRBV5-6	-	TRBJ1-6	CASSSRWVYNSPLHF	TGTGCCAGCAGCTCACGGTGGGTCTATAATTCACCCCTCCACTTT
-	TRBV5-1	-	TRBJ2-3	CASSLLSSSTDTQYF	TGCGCCAGCAGCCTCCTATCGTCTAGCACAGATACGCAGTATTTT
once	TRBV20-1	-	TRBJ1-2	CSARVYGYTF	TGCAGTGCTAGGGTTTATGGCTACACCTTC
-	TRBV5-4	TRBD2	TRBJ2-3	CASSLEGSGGAYTQYF	TGTGCCAGCAGCTTGGAGGGTAGCGGGGGGGCCTATACGCAGTATTTT
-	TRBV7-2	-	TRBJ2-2	CASSSRYTGELFF	TGTGCCAGCAGCTCGCGGTACACCGGGGAGCTGTTTTTT
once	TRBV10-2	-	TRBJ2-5	CASGVGETQYF	TGCGCCAGCGGGGTGGGGGAGACCCAGTACTTC
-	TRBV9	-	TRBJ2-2	CASSVGRNTGELFF	TGTGCCAGCAGCGTAGGGCGTAACACCGGGGAGCTGTTTTTT
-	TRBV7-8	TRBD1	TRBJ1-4	CASSGTVNEKLFF	TGTGCCAGCAGCGGGACAGTCAATGAAAAACTGTTTTTT
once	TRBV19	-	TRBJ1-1	CASSDRLAVARIGSEAFF	TGTGCCAGTAGTGATCGGTTGGCGGTGGCCCGGATCGGTTCTGAAGCTTTCTTT
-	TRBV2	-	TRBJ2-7	CASRVGIEQYF	TGTGCCAGCAGGGTCGGGATCGAGCAGTACTTC
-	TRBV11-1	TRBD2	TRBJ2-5	CASSSSGAQETQYF	TGTGCCAGCAGCTCTAGCGGGGCCCAAGAGACCCAGTACTTC
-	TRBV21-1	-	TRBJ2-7	CASSSGSDSYEQYF	TGTGCCAGCAGCAGTGGGTCGGACTCCTACGAGCAGTACTTC
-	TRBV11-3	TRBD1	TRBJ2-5	CASSSPGQGAQETQYF	TGTGCCAGCAGCTCGCCGGGACAGGGGGCCCAAGAGACCCAGTACTTC
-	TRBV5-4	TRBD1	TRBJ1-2	CASSKDRVSGYTF	TGTGCCAGCAGCAAGGACAGGGTTTCGGGCTACACCTTC
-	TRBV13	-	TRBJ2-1	CASSRLGMFNEQFF	TGTGCCAGCAGCCGACTAGGTATGTTCAATGAGCAGTTCTTC
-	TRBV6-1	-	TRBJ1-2	CASSEADYTF	TGTGCCAGCAGTGAGGCTGACTACACCTTC
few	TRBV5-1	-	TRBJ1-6	CASSSSGQGGSPLHF	-
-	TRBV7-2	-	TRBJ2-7	CASSLNLLRGPGEQYF	TGTGCCAGCAGCTTAAATCTTTTACGGGGGCCCGGCGAGCAGTACTTC
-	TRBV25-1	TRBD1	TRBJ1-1	CASSDSTGVWNTEAFF	TGTGCCAGCAGTGATTCTACAGGGGTGTGGAACACTGAAGCTTTCTTT
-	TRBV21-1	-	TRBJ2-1	CASTTAGASSYNEQFF	TGTGCCAGCACGACAGCAGGGGCGAGCTCCTACAATGAGCAGTTCTTC
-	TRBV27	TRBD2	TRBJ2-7	CASSPNRGGRYEQYF	TGTGCCAGCAGTCCCAACCGGGGGGGCAGGTACGAGCAGTACTTC
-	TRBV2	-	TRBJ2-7	CASSELTGEQYF	TGTGCCAGCAGTGAGTTAACAGGCGAGCAGTACTTC
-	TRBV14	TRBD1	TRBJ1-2	CASSQVNAGGRGYTF	TGTGCCAGCAGCCAAGTCAATGCAGGGGGAAGAGGCTACACCTTC
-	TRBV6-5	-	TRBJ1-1	CASSFGEGITEAFF	TGTGCCAGCAGTTTTGGGGAAGGAATCACTGAAGCTTTCTTT
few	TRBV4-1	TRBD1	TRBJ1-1	CASSQEGQSWAEAFF	TGCGCCAGCAGCCAGGAGGGACAGTCCTGGGCTGAAGCTTTCTTT
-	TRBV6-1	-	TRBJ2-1	CASKTTESSYNEQFF	TGTGCCAGCAAGACGACCGAGAGCTCCTACAATGAGCAGTTCTTC
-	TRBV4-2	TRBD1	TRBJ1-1	CASSPLQGSLSTEAFF	TGTGCCAGCAGCCCTTTACAGGGGTCTTTGAGCACTGAAGCTTTCTTT
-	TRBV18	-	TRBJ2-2	CASSALDVSTGELFF	TGTGCCAGCTCAGCCCTAGATGTCTCCACCGGGGAGCTGTTTTTT
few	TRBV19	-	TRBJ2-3	CATSSLAADTQYF	TGTGCCACCTCTAGTTTGGCGGCAGATACGCAGTATTTT
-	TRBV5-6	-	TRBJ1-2	CASSLVQTDYGYTF	TGTGCCAGCAGCTTGGTACAGACTGACTATGGCTACACCTTC
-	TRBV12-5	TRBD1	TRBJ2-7	CASGVQGAHEQYF	TGTGCTAGTGGTGTACAGGGGGCCCACGAGCAGTACTTC
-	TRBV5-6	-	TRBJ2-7	CASSLSQGYEQYF	TGTGCCAGCAGCTTGAGTCAGGGCTACGAGCAGTACTTC
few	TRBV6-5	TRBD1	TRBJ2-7	CASSWTGGLGEQYF	TGTGCCAGCAGTTGGACAGGGGGCTTGGGGGAGCAGTACTTC
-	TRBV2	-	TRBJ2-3	CASATGFGPGTQYF	TGTGCCAGCGCGACAGGTTTCGGCCCGGGTACGCAGTATTTT
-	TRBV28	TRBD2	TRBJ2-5	CASSAQTSGGQETQYF	TGTGCCAGCAGTGCCCAGACTAGCGGAGGGCAAGAGACCCAGTACTTC
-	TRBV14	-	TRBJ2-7	CASSLRTKSSYEQYF	TGTGCCAGCAGCCTCCGGACAAAAAGCTCCTACGAGCAGTACTTC
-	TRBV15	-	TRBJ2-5	CATSGDYQETQYF	TGTGCCACCAGCGGGGACTACCAAGAGACCCAGTACTTC
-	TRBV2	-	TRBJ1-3	CASSLLRDTSGNAIYF	TGTGCCAGCAGTCTTCTCCGGGACACCTCTGGAAACGCCATATATTTT
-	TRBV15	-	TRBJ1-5	CATSRDTGLLQPQHF	TGTGCCACCAGCAGAGATACAGGGTTACTTCAGCCCCAGCATTTT
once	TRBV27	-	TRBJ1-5	CASSPPPDTLGNQPQHF	TGTGCCAGCAGCCCCCCCCCGGACACCCTGGGCAATCAGCCCCAGCATTTT
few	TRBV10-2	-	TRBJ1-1	CASSETGGTGTEAFF	TGCGCCAGCAGCGAGACAGGAGGTACGGGCACTGAAGCTTTCTTT
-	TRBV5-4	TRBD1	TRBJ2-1	CASSRGQGRNNEQFF	TGTGCCAGCAGCCGAGGACAGGGAAGAAACAATGAGCAGTTCTTC
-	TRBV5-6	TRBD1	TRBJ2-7	CASSSYRGSYEQYF	TGTGCCAGCAGTTCATACAGGGGCTCCTACGAGCAGTACTTC
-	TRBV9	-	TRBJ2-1	CASSPSGAGANNEQFF	TGTGCCAGCAGCCCAAGCGGGGCAGGGGCTAACAATGAGCAGTTCTTC
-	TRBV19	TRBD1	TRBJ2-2	CASSILSRTGFSGELFF	TGTGCCAGTAGTATCCTATCCCGGACAGGGTTTAGCGGGGAGCTGTTTTTT
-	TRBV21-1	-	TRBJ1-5	CASSGLWTGYPYSNQPQHF	TGTGCCAGCAGCGGACTTTGGACAGGGTACCCGTATAGCAATCAGCCCCAGCATTTT